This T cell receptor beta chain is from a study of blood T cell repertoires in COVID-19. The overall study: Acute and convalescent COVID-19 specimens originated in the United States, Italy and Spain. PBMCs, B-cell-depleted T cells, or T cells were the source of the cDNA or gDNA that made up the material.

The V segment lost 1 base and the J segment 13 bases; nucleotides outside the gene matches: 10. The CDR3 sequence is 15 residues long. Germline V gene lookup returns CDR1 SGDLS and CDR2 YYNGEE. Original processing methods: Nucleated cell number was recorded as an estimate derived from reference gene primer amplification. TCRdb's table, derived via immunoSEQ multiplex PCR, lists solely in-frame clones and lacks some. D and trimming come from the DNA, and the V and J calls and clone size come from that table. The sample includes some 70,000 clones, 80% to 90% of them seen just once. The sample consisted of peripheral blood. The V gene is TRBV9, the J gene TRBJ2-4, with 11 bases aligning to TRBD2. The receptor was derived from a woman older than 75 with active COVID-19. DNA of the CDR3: TGTGCCAGCAGCGTACAGCCGACTAGCGGGGCTCACCAGTACTTC. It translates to CASSVQPTSGAHQYF.